This is a list of T cell receptor beta chains from one sample in a study of blood T cell repertoires in COVID-19. The repertoire was sequenced with immunoSEQ multiplex PCR; TCRdb's copy has only in-frame clones and lacks some. The data show more than 70,000 clones, roughly 87% seen once. The sample was peripheral blood. These receptors came from a woman in her fifties or sixties with active or convalescent COVID-19. Both conserved end residues are part of each CDR3. The order of the fields is D gene, J gene, clone size, V gene, CDR3 DNA, CDR3 protein. The D gene is left open where the match is weak. Size is omitted from some rows. Given values are once, few, many or a class for expanded clones.

>TRBD1|TRBJ1-1|NA|TRBV19
TGTGCCAGTAGACCCCGGACAGGTGGGATGAACACTGAAGCTTTCTTT
CASRPRTGGMNTEAFF
>NA|TRBJ1-1|NA|TRBV7-3
TGTGCCAGCAGCTTAGGGGGCAGGGGGAACACTGAAGCTTTCTTT
CASSLGGRGNTEAFF
>NA|TRBJ2-5|once|TRBV14
TGTGCCAGCAGCCAAGAGTTAAGGGGCGCACGGCAGGAGACCCAGTACTTC
CASSQELRGARQETQYF
>NA|TRBJ1-1|NA|TRBV7-9
TGTGCCAGCAGCTTCCCCAGGGGAGCCTCGGAGAACACTGAAGCTTTCTTT
CASSFPRGASENTEAFF
>NA|TRBJ2-1|NA|TRBV4-3
TGCGCCAGCAGCCAAGAGAGGCCAGGGTGGACCAATGAGCAGTTCTTC
CASSQERPGWTNEQFF
>TRBD2|TRBJ2-3|NA|TRBV5-6
TGTGCCAGCCGACTAGCGGGAGGAGATACGCAGTATTTT
CASRLAGGDTQYF
>NA|TRBJ1-1|NA|TRBV5-4
TGTGCCAGCAGCCTAATGACAGGTAGGACAACTGAAGCTTTCTTT
CASSLMTGRTTEAFF
>TRBD1|TRBJ1-6|few|TRBV9
TGTGCCAGCAGCATACGCCGGGACAGTAATTCACCCCTCCACTTT
CASSIRRDSNSPLHF
>NA|TRBJ1-1|NA|TRBV1
TGCACCAGCAGCCAAGAAGGACAGGCGGACACTGAAGCTTTCTTT
CTSSQEGQADTEAFF
>NA|TRBJ2-7|NA|TRBV5-1
TGCGCCAGCAGCTTCCGGGACAACTGGGACTACGAGCAGTACTTC
CASSFRDNWDYEQYF
>NA|TRBJ1-5|NA|TRBV30
TGTGCCTGGAACATGGGGGGGAATCAGCCCCAGCATTTT
CAWNMGGNQPQHF
>NA|TRBJ1-1|NA|TRBV6-6
TGTGCCAGCGAACAGGGATTTAACACTGAAGCTTTCTTT
CASEQGFNTEAFF
>TRBD1|TRBJ2-7|NA|TRBV6-5
TGTGCCAGCAGTTACTCTCCAGGGGGCAGCGAGCAGTACTTC
CASSYSPGGSEQYF
>TRBD1|TRBJ2-7|NA|TRBV4-1
TGCGCCAGCAGCCAGACAGGGGACGAGCAGTACTTC
CASSQTGDEQYF
>NA|TRBJ1-2|NA|TRBV29-1
TGCAGCGTTGTCGGGGGACGAGGAAACTTCTATGGCTACACCTTC
CSVVGGRGNFYGYTF
>TRBD1|TRBJ1-2|NA|TRBV6-5
TGTGCCAGCAGCCGCGGGACAGGATTAAACTATGGCTACACCTTC
CASSRGTGLNYGYTF
>NA|TRBJ1-5|NA|TRBV19
TGTGCCAGTAGTAATCGACAGGCATTCGCCAATCAGCCCCAGCATTTT
CASSNRQAFANQPQHF
>NA|TRBJ2-5|NA|TRBV5-4
TGTGCCAGCAGCGTACGACTTGGAGAAGAGACCCAGTACTTC
CASSVRLGEETQYF
>TRBD1|TRBJ1-3|NA|TRBV7-7
TGTGCTAGCAGCCCATGGACAGGGGAGCCTGGAAACACCATATATTTT
CASSPWTGEPGNTIYF
>TRBD1|TRBJ1-2|NA|TRBV9
TGTGCCAGCAGCGTGGGGGACAGTCGCTACACCTTC
CASSVGDSRYTF
>NA|TRBJ2-2|NA|TRBV10-3
TGTGCCATCAGTAGACAGAAAGGCTTCACCGGGGAGCTGTTTTTT
CAISRQKGFTGELFF
>TRBD1|TRBJ1-2|many|TRBV19
TGTGCCAGTAGTGCCACAGGGGGAGTATATGGCTACACCTTC
CASSATGGVYGYTF
>NA|TRBJ1-1|NA|TRBV29-1
TGCAGCGCCACGACATTAAACACTGAAGCTTTCTTT
CSATTLNTEAFF
>NA|TRBJ1-2|NA|TRBV7-9
TGTGCCAGCAGCTTAGCGGCAGGGTCTGAATCCACCTTC
CASSLAAGSESTF
>NA|TRBJ2-3|NA|TRBV9
TGTGCCAGCAGCGTAGGTGGAACCGGGAATACGCAGTATTTT
CASSVGGTGNTQYF
>NA|TRBJ2-1|few|TRBV7-3
TGTGCCAGCAGCTTAGGCGGAGAGCAGTTCTTC
CASSLGGEQFF
>TRBD1|TRBJ1-2|few|TRBV6-2/TRBV6-3
TGTGCCAGCAGTTACCCCCCGGACAGGGGGCATGGCTACACCTTC
CASSYPPDRGHGYTF
>NA|TRBJ1-2|NA|TRBV3-1/TRBV3-2
TGTGCCAGCAGCCAAGCCGGAGGACGCCAGACTATCGGCTACACCTTC
CASSQAGGRQTIGYTF
>TRBD1|TRBJ1-2|few|TRBV9
TGTGCCAGCAGCACCGGGACAGGGTCTTTTGGCTACACCTTC
CASSTGTGSFGYTF
>NA|TRBJ1-6|NA|TRBV6-5
TGTGCCAGCAGGCTGACGGGTAATTCACCCCTCCACTTT
CASRLTGNSPLHF
>TRBD1|TRBJ1-5|NA|TRBV25-1
TGTGCCAGCAGTCCGGGACAGAATAGCAATCAGCCCCAGCATTTT
CASSPGQNSNQPQHF
>TRBD1|TRBJ2-7|NA|TRBV7-9
TGTGCCAGCAGCTTAGCCGCTACCGGGACAGGGCTTTGGGAGCAGTACTTC
CASSLAATGTGLWEQYF
>TRBD1|TRBJ2-5|NA|TRBV24-1
TGTGCCACCAGTGACTCTGGACAGGGGTCGGAGACCCAGTACTTC
CATSDSGQGSETQYF
>TRBD1|TRBJ1-2|NA|TRBV18
TGTGCCAGCTCACCCGGGACAGGGAACTATGGCTACACCTTC
CASSPGTGNYGYTF
>NA|TRBJ1-1|NA|TRBV4-2
TGTGCCAGCAGCCAAAACTTCAGGGGAACTGAAGCTTTCTTT
CASSQNFRGTEAFF
>NA|TRBJ1-1|once|TRBV5-1
TGCGCCAGCAGCTTGGCCGGGGGGGCCACTGAAGCTTTCTTT
CASSLAGGATEAFF
>TRBD2|TRBJ2-7|NA|TRBV7-8
TGTGCCAGCAGCTTAGGTGCTCTAGCGGGAACCTACGAGCAGTACTTC
CASSLGALAGTYEQYF
>TRBD1|TRBJ2-7|NA|TRBV29-1
TGCAGCGTTGGGGGACAGGGGGCCTACGAGCAGTACTTC
CSVGGQGAYEQYF
>NA|TRBJ1-1|NA|TRBV9
TGTGCCAGCAGCGTAGTCGATTTGGGACTCCCGACCCCTGAAGCTTTCTTT
CASSVVDLGLPTPEAFF
>TRBD2|TRBJ2-5|NA|TRBV7-2
TGTGCCAGCAGCTTAGATCCAGCGGGGGGGCCGGGGGAGACCCAGTACTTC
CASSLDPAGGPGETQYF
>TRBD2|TRBJ2-2|NA|TRBV7-3
TGTGCCAGCAGCTTAACCCTACTAGCGGGGGCCACCGGGGAGCTGTTTTTT
CASSLTLLAGATGELFF
>NA|TRBJ1-2|NA|TRBV21-1
TGTGCCAGCAGCAAAACCTGGGACAGGGGACGGGCTAACTATGGCTACACCTTC
CASSKTWDRGRANYGYTF
>NA|TRBJ2-4|NA|TRBV5-1
TGCGCCAGCAGCTTGTCAGGGGGGCGCATCTCCAAAAACATTCAGTACTTC
CASSLSGGRISKNIQYF
>TRBD1|TRBJ1-2|NA|TRBV3-1/TRBV3-2
TGTGCCAGCAGCCAACACATCCCAACAGGGGGCGCGGAAGGCTACACCTTC
CASSQHIPTGGAEGYTF
>TRBD1|TRBJ2-2|NA|TRBV5-6
TGTGCCAGCAGCTTGGTTACAGGGGGCGGTTTTACCGGGGAGCTGTTTTTT
CASSLVTGGGFTGELFF
>TRBD2|TRBJ2-7|NA|TRBV7-9
TGTGCCAGCAGCCCTTTGGGACTAGCGGGACCGGGGGGGACCTACGAGCAGTACTTC
CASSPLGLAGPGGTYEQYF
>TRBD1|TRBJ1-4|NA|TRBV5-1
TGCGCCAGCAGCTACGGGACAGGGACGCGGAAACTGTTTTTT
CASSYGTGTRKLFF
>TRBD1|TRBJ2-2|NA|TRBV19
TGTGCCAGTAATTTGGGGACAGTGAACACCGGGGAGCTGTTTTTT
CASNLGTVNTGELFF
>TRBD2|TRBJ2-7|NA|TRBV6-2/TRBV6-3
TGTGCCAGCAGTTACGGTCTAGCGGCCAGCTCCTACGAGCAGTACTTC
CASSYGLAASSYEQYF
>TRBD1|TRBJ2-5|NA|TRBV6-6
TGTGCCAGCAGTTACCCGACAGGGGAGTTCAAAGAGACCCAGTACTTC
CASSYPTGEFKETQYF
>NA|TRBJ2-3|NA|TRBV3-1/TRBV3-2
TGTGCCAGCAGCCAATTTCCGGGGGTCACAGATACGCAGTATTTT
CASSQFPGVTDTQYF
>NA|TRBJ2-3|NA|TRBV19
TGTGCCAGTAGGGCCGACTCCACAGATACGCAGTATTTT
CASRADSTDTQYF
>NA|TRBJ2-3|NA|TRBV15
TGTGCCACCAGCAGAGGTACCTCGGGGTCCTCAGATACGCAGTATTTT
CATSRGTSGSSDTQYF
>NA|TRBJ2-5|NA|TRBV27
TGTGCCAGCAGTTTATGGGCGGGGCAAGAGACCCAGTACTTC
CASSLWAGQETQYF
>TRBD1|TRBJ1-3|NA|TRBV6-6
TGTGCCAGCAGTCCGTTGAAGACAGGGAACAGAGGAAACACCATATATTTT
CASSPLKTGNRGNTIYF